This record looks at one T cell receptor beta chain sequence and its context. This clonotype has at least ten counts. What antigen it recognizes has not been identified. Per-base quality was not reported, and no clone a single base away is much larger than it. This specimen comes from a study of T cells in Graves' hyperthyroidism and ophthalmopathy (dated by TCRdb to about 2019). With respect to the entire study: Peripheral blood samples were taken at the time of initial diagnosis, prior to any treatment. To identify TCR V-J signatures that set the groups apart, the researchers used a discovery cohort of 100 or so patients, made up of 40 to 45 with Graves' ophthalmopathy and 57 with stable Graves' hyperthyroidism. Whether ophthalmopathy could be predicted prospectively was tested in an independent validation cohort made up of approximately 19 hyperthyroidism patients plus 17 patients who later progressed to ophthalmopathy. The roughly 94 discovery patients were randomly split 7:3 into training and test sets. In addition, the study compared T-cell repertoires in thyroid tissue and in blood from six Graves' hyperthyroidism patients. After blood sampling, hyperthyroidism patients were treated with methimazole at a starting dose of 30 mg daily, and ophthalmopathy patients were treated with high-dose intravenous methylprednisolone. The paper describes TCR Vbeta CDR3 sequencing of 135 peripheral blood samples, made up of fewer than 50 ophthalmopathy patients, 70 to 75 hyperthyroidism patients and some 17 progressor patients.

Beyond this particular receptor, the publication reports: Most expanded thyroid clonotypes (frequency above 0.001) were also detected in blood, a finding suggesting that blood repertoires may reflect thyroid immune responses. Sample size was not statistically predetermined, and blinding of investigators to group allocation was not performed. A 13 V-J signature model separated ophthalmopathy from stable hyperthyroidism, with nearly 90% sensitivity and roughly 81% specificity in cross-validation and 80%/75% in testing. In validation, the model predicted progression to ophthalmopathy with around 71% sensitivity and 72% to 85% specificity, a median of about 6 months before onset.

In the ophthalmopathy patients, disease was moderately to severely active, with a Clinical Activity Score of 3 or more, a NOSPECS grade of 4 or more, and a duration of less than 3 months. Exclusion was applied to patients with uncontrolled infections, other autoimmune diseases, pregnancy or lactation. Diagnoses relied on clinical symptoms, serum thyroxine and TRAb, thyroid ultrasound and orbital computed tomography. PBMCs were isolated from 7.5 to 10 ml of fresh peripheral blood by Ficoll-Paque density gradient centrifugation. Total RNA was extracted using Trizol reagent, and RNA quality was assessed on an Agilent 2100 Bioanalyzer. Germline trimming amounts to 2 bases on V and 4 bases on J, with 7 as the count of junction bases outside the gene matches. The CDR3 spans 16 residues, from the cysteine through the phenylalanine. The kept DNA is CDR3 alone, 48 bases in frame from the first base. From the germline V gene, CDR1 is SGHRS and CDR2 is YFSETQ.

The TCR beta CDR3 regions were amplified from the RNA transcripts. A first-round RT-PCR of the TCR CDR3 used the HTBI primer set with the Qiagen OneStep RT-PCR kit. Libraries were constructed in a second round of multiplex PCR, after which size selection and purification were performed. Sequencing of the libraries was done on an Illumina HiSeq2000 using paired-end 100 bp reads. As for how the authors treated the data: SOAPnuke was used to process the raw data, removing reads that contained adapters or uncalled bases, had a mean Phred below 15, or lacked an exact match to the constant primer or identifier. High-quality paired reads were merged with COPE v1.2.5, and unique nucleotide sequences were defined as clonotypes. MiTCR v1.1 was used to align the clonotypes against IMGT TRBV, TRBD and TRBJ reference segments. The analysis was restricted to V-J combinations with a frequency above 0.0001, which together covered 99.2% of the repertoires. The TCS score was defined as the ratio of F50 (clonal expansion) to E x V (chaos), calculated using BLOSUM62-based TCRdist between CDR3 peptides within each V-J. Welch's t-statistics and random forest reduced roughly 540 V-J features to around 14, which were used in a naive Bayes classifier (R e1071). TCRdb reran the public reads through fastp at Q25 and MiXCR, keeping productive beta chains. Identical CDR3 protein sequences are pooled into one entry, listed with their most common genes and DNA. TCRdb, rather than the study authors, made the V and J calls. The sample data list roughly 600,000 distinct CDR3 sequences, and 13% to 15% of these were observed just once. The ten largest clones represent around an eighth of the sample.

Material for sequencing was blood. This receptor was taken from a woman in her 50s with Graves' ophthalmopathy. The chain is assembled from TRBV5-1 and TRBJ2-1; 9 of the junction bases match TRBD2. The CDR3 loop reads CASSFTTSGGYNEQFF. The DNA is TGCGCCAGCAGCTTCACGACTAGCGGAGGTTACAATGAGCAGTTCTTC.